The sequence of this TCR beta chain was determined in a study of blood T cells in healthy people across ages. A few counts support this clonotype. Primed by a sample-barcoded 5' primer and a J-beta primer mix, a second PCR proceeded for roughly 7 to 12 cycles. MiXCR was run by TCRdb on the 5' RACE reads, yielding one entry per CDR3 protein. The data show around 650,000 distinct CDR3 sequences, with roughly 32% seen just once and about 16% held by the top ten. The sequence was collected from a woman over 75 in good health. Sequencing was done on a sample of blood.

The CDR3 loop reads CASSQVPGRGFWFF. For the CDR3, the DNA is TGCGCCAGCAGCCAAGTTCCGGGACGTGGGTTTTGGTTCTTC. The gene calls are TRBV4-1 and TRBJ2-1, with D perhaps assigned TRBD1 or TRBD2 (5 bases each). The germline V and J ends were trimmed by 1 base and 15 bases, with 19 bases remaining between them. Germline V gene lookup returns CDR1 MGHRA and CDR2 YSYEKL. CDR3 length: 14 residues.